The source of this TCR beta chain is a study of cytomegalovirus exposure and HLA in healthy donors. The length of the CDR3 is 14 residues. Trimming removed 5 bases from V and 7 bases from J, with 12 bases in between. In germline, CDR1 is MRHNA, CDR2 SNTAGT. PCR employed 60 Vbeta and 13 Jbeta primers. Produced via immunoSEQ multiplex PCR; TCRdb's table is partial and in-frame only. The top ten hold about 1.5% of the sample, which has roughly 180,000 clones, 77% seen once. Sequencing input: PBMCs. This rearrangement joins TRBV6-4 to TRBJ1-6; TRBD1 might be the D (5 bases). The receptor was derived from a man between 18 and 29 years old in good health and CMV-seronegative. CDR3: CASSPGTGNSPLHF. The CDR3 nucleotides read TGTGCCAGCAGTCCGGGGACTGGGAATTCACCCCTCCACTTT.